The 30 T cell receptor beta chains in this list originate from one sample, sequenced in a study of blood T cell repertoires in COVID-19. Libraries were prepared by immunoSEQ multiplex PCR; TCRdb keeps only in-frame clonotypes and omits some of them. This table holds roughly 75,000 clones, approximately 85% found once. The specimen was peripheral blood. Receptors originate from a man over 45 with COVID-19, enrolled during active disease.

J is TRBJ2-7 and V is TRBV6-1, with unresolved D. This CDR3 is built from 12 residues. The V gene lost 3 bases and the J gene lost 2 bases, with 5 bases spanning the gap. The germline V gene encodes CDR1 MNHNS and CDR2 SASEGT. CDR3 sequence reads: CASSDRAYEQYF. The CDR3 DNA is TGTGCCAGCAGTGATCGAGCCTACGAGCAGTACTTC.

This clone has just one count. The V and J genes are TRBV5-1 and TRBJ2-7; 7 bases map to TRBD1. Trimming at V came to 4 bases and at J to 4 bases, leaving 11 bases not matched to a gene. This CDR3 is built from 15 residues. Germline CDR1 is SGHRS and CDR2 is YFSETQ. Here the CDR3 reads CASSTPTGTDYEQYF. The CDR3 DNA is TGCGCCAGCAGCACCCCGACCGGGACAGATTACGAGCAGTACTTC.

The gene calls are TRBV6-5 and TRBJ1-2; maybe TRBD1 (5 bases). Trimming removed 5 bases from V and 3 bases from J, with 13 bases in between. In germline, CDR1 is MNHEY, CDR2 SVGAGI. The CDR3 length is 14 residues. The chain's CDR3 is CASSRETADYGYTF. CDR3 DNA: TGTGCCAGCAGTCGGGAGACAGCGGACTATGGCTACACCTTC.

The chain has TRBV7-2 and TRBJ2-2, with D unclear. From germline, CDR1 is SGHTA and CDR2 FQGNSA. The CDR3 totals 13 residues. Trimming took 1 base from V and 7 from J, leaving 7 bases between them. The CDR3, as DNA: TGTGCCAGCAGCTTAGACGTAGTCGGGGAGCTGTTTTTT. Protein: CASSLDVVGELFF.

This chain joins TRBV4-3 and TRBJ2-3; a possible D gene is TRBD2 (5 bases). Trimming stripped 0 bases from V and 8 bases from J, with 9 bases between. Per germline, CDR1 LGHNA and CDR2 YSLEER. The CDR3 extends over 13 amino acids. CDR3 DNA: TGCGCCAGCAGCCAAGACAATCGGGGTACGCAGTATTTT. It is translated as CASSQDNRGTQYF.

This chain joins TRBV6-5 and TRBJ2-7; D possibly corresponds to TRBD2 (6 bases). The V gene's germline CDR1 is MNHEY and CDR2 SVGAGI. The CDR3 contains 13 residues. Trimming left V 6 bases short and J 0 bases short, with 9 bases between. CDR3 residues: CASRRGDSYEQYF. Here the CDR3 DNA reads TGTGCCAGCAGACGCGGGGACTCCTACGAGCAGTACTTC.

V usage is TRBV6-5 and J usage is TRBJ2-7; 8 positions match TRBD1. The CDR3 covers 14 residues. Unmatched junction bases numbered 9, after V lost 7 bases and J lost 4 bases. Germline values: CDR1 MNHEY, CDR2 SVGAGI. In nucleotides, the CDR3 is TGTGCCAGCATTATGGACAGGGTGGTTTACGAGCAGTACTTC. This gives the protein CASIMDRVVYEQYF.

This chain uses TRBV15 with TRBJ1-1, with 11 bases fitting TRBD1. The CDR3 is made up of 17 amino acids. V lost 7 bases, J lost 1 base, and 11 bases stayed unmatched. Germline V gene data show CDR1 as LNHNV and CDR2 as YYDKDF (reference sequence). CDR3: CATTRTGGAWTNTEAFF. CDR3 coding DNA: TGTGCCACCACCCGGACAGGGGGCGCATGGACGAACACTGAAGCTTTCTTT.

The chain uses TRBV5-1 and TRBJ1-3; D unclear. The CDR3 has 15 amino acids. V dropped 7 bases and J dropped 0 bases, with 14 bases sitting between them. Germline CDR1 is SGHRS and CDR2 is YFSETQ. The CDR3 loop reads CASEQGGVSGNTIYF. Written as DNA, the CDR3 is TGCGCCAGCGAGCAAGGCGGCGTCTCTGGAAACACCATATATTTT. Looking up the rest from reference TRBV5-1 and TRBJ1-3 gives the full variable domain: KAGVTQTPRYLIKTRGQQVTLSCSPISGHRSVSWYQQTPGQGLQFLFEYFSETQRNKGNFPGRFSGRQFSNSRSEMNVSTLELGDSALYLCASEQGGVSGNTIYFGEGSWLTVV.

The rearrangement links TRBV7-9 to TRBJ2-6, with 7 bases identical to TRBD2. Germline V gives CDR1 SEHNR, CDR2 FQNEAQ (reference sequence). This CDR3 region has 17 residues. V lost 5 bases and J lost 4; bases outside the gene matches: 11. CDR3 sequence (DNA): TGTGCCAGCAGCCGGGGGACTACCAACAGGGGGGCCAACGTCCTGACTTTC. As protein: CASSRGTTNRGANVLTF.

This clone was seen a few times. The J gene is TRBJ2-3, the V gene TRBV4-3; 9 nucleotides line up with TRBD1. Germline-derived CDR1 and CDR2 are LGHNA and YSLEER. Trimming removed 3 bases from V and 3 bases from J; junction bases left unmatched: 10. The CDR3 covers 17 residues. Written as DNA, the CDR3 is TGCGCCAGCAGCCAGGAAGTCCCGGGACAGGGAACAGATACGCAGTATTTT. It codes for CASSQEVPGQGTDTQYF.

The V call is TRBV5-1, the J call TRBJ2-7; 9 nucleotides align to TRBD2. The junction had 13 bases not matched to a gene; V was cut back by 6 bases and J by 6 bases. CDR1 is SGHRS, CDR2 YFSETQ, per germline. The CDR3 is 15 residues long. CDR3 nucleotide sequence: TGCGCCAGCACCCGTTCGGTAGCGGGAGACGTCGAGCAGTACTTC. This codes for CASTRSVAGDVEQYF.

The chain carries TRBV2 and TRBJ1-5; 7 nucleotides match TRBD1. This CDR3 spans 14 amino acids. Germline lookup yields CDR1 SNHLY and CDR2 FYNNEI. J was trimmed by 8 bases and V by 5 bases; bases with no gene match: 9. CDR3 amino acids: CASSRQGGGEPQHF. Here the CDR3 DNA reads TGTGCCAGCAGTCGACAGGGCGGGGGGGAGCCCCAGCATTTT.

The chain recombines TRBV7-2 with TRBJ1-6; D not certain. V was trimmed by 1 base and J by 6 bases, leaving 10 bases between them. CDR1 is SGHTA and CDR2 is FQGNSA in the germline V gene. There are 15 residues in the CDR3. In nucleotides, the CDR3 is TGTGCCAGCAGCTTAGATGCCCAGGTTAATTCACCCCTCCACTTT. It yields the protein CASSLDAQVNSPLHF.

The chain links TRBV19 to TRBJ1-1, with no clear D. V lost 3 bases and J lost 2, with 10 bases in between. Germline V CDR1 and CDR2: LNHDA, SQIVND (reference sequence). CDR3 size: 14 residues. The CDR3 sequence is CASSIQVGNTEAFF. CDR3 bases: TGTGCCAGTAGTATTCAGGTCGGAAACACTGAAGCTTTCTTT.

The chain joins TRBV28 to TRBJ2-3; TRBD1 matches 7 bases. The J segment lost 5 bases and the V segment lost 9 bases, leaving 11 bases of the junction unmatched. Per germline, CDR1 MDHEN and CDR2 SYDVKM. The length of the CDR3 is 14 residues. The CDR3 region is CASTRQGVEDTQYF. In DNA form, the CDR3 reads TGTGCCAGTACTCGACAGGGTGTCGAAGATACGCAGTATTTT.

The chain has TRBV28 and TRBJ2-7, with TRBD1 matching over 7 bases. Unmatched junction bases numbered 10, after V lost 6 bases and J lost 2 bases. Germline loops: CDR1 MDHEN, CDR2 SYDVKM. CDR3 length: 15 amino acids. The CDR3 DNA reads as TGTGCCAGCAGCATTGACAGGGCCAGGGCCTACGAGCAGTACTTC. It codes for CASSIDRARAYEQYF.

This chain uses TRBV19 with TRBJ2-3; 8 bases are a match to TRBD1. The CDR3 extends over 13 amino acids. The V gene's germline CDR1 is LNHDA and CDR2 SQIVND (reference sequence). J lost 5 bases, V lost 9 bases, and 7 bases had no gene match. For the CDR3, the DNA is TGTGCCAGCTCCGACAGGGGCGTAGATACGCAGTATTTT. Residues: CASSDRGVDTQYF. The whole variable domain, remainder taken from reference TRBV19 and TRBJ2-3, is DGGITQSPKYLFRKEGQNVTLSCEQNLNHDAMYWYRQDPGQGLRLIYYSQIVNDFQKGDIAEGYSVSREKKESFPLTVTSAQKNPTAFYLCASSDRGVDTQYFGPGTRLTVL.

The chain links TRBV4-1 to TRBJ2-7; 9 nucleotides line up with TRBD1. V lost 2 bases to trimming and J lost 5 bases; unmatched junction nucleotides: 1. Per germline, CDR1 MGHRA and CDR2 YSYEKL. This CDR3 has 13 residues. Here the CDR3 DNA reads TGCGCCAGCAGCCAACGGACAGGGGACGAGCAGTACTTC. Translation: CASSQRTGDEQYF.

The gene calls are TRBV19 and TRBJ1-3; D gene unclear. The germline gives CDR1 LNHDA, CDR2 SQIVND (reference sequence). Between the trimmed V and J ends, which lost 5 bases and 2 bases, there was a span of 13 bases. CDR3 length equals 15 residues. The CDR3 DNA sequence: TGTGCCAGTAGTCTTCGACATAATCCTGGAAACACCATATATTTT. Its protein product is CASSLRHNPGNTIYF. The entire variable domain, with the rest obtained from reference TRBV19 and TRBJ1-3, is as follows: DGGITQSPKYLFRKEGQNVTLSCEQNLNHDAMYWYRQDPGQGLRLIYYSQIVNDFQKGDIAEGYSVSREKKESFPLTVTSAQKNPTAFYLCASSLRHNPGNTIYFGEGSWLTVV.

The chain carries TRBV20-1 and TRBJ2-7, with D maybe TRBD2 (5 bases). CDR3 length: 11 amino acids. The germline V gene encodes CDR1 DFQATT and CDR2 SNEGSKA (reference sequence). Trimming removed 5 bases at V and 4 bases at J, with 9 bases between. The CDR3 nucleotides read TGCAGTGCTGGAACTAGATACGAGCAGTACTTC. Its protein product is CSAGTRYEQYF.

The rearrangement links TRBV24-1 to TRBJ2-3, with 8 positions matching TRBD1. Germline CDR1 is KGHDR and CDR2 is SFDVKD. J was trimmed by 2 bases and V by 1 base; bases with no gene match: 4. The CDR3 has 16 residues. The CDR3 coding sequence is TGTGCCACCAGTGATTTTGGGGGACAGGTCACAGATACGCAGTATTTT. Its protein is CATSDFGGQVTDTQYF.

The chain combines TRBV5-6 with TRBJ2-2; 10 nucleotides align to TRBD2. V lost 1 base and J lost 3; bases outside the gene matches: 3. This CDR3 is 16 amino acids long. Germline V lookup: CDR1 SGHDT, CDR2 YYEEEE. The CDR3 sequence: CASSLHLAGDTGELFF. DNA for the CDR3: TGTGCCAGCAGCTTGCACCTAGCGGGAGACACCGGGGAGCTGTTTTTT.

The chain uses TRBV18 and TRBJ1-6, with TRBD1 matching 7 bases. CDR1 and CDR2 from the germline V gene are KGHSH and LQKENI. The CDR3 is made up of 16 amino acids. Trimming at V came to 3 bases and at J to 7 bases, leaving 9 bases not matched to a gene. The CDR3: CASSPEGALPNSPLHF. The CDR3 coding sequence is TGTGCCAGCTCACCCGAGGGGGCTCTACCCAATTCACCCCTCCACTTT.

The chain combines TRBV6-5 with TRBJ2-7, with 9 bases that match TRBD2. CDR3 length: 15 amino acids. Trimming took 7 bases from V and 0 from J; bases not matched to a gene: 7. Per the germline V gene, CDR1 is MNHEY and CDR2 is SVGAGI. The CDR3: CASNELSGSSYEQYF. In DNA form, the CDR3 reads TGTGCCAGCAACGAACTTAGCGGGAGCTCCTACGAGCAGTACTTC.

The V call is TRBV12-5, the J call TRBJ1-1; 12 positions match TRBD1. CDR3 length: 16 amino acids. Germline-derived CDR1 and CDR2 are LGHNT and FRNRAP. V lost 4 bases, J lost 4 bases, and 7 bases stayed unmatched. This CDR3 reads CASGSGTGGVGTEAFF. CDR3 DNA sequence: TGTGCTAGTGGTTCGGGGACAGGGGGCGTCGGCACTGAAGCTTTCTTT. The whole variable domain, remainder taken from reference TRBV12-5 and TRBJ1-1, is DARVTQTPRHKVTEMGQEVTMRCQPILGHNTVFWYRQTMMQGLELLAYFRNRAPLDDSGMPKDRFSAEMPDATLATLKIQPSEPRDSAVYFCASGSGTGGVGTEAFFGQGTRLTVV.

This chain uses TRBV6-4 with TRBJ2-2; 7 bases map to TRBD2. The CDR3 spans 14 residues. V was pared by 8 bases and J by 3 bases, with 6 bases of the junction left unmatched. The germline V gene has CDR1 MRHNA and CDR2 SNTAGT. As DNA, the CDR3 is TGTGCCAGCTCTTCTGGGGGGGACACCGGGGAGCTGTTTTTT. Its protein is CASSSGGDTGELFF.

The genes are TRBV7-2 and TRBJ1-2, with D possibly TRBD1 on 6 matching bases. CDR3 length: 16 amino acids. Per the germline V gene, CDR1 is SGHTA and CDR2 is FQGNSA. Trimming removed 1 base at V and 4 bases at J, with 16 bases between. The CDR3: CASSLGQAVLGYGYTF. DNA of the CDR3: TGTGCCAGCAGCTTAGGACAGGCCGTCCTTGGCTATGGCTACACCTTC.

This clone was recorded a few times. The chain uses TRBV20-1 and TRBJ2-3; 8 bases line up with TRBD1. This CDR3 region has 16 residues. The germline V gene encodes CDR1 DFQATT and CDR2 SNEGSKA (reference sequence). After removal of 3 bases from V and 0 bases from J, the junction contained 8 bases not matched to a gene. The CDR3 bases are TGCAGTGCTAGTTTGGCAGGGGGCAGGAGCACAGATACGCAGTATTTT. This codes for CSASLAGGRSTDTQYF.

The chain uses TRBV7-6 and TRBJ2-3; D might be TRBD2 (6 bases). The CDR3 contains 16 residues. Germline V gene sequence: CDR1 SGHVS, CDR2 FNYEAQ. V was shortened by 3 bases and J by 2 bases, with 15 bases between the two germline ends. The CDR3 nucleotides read TGTGCCAGCAGCTTGGGACTCGGCGGGCACACAGATACGCAGTATTTT. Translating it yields CASSLGLGGHTDTQYF.